This T cell receptor (beta chain) was sequenced during a study of blood T cell repertoires in COVID-19. The overall study: Sources were T cells, B-cell-depleted T cells, or PBMCs; the material itself was cDNA or gDNA.

Sequencing used immunoSEQ multiplex PCR; TCRdb keeps in-frame clones, though not all of them. The top ten clones hold 2.5% to 3% of a sample with about 230,000 clones, around four fifths of them seen once. Trimming removed 2 bases at V and 8 bases at J, with 9 bases between. The length of the CDR3 is 12 residues. V usage is TRBV12-3 or TRBV12-4 and J usage is TRBJ1-2; D not resolved. What was sequenced was peripheral blood. The clonotype was recovered from a woman aged 65 to 85 with active or convalescent COVID-19. The CDR3: CASSLSGSGYTF. The DNA of the CDR3 is TGTGCCAGCAGTTTATCGGGGAGCGGCTACACCTTC.